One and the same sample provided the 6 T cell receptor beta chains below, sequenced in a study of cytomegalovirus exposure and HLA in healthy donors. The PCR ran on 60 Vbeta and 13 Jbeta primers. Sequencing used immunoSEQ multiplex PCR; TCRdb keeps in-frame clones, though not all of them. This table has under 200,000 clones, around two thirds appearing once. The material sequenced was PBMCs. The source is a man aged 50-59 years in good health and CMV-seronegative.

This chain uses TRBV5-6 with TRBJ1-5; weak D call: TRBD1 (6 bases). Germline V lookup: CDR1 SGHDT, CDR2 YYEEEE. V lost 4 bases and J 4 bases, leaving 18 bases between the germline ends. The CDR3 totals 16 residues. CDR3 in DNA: TGTGCCAGCAGCCGGCCCCGACAGGAGACGAATCAGCCCCAGCATTTT. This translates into CASSRPRQETNQPQHF.

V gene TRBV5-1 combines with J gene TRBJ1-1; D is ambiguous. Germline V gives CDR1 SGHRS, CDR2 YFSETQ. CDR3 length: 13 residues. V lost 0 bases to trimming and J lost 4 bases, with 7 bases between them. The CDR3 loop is CASSLATGTEAFF. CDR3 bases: TGCGCCAGCAGCTTGGCTACGGGCACTGAAGCTTTCTTT.

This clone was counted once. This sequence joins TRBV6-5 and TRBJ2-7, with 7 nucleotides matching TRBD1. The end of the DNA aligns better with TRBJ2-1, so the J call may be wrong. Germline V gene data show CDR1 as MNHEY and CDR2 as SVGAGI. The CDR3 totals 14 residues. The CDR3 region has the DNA TGTGCCAGCAGTTCAGACAGGGTGGGCAATGAGCAGTTCTTC. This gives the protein CASSSDRVGNEQFF.

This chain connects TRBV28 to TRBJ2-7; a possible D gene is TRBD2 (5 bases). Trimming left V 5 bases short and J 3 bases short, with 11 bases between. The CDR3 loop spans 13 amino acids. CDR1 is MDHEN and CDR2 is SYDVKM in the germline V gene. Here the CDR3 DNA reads TGTGCCAGCAGTAGCGGTGACCGCTACGAGCAGTACTTC. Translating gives CASSSGDRYEQYF.

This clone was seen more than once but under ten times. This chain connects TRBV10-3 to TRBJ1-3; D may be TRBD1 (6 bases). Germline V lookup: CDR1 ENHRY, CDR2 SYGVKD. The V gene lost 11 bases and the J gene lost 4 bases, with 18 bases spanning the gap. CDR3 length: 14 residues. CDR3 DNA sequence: TGTGCCGGGGCAGGGGTTCTTGAAGGAAACACCATATATTTT. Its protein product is CAGAGVLEGNTIYF.

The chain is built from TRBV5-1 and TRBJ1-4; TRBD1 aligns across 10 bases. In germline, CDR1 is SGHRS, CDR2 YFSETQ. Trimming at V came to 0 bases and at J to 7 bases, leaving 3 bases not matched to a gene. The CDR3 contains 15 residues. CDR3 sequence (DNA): TGCGCCAGCAGCTTGGCTGACAGGGGGCTTGAAAAACTGTTTTTT. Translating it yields CASSLADRGLEKLFF.